A selection of T cell receptor beta chains follows, all from one sample in a study of identifying expanded T cells in peripheral blood. The data were produced by immunoSEQ multiplex PCR, yet TCRdb's version contains in-frame clones alone and is incomplete. The sample contains 100,000 to 150,000 clones, 84% of which appear only once. The sequencing input was blood. The receptors derive from a person aged 18-70 years in good health. The CDR3 runs from the conserved cysteine through the conserved F or W. Each record gives: D gene, clone size, V gene, J gene, CDR3 protein, CDR3 DNA. A D gene is named only where the DNA matches it firmly. Size is stated for part of the rows, as once, few or many counts, or as a class when the clone is expanded.

-	-	TRBV2	TRBJ1-4	CASSESGTGNEKLFF	TGTGCCAGCAGTGAATCCGGGACCGGGAATGAAAAACTGTTTTTT
-	few	TRBV19	TRBJ1-6	CASSPGVLNSPLHF	TGTGCCAGTAGTCCGGGAGTCCTTAATTCACCCCTCCACTTT
-	-	TRBV13	TRBJ2-6	CASVRAGANVLTF	TGTGCCAGCGTTAGGGCTGGGGCCAACGTCCTGACTTTC
TRBD1	-	TRBV7-6	TRBJ1-5	CASSLGNRGQPQHF	TGTGCCAGCAGCTTAGGAAACAGGGGCCAGCCCCAGCATTTT
TRBD1	once	TRBV30	TRBJ2-3	CAWGSGTGRSTDTQYF	TGTGCCTGGGGTTCCGGGACAGGGAGGAGCACAGATACGCAGTATTTT
-	-	TRBV10-3	TRBJ2-1	CAISESKRAVNNEQFF	TGTGCCATCAGTGAGTCGAAGCGGGCGGTCAACAATGAGCAGTTCTTC
TRBD1	once	TRBV5-6	TRBJ1-2	CASSFRGYRGNYGYTF	TGTGCCAGCAGCTTTCGTGGATACAGGGGTAACTATGGCTACACCTTC
-	-	TRBV6-5	TRBJ1-2	CASRPREGDGYGYTF	TGTGCCAGCCGACCTCGAGAAGGGGACGGCTATGGCTACACCTTC
-	-	TRBV6-5	TRBJ1-1	CASSFFRDGGTEAFF	TGTGCCAGCAGTTTCTTCAGGGATGGCGGCACTGAAGCTTTCTTT
-	-	TRBV27	TRBJ1-2	CASSLSAVANYGYTF	TGTGCCAGCAGTTTATCGGCGGTAGCTAACTATGGCTACACCTTC
-	-	TRBV2	TRBJ2-7	CASSLRTESYEQYF	TGTGCCAGCAGTCTCAGGACCGAATCCTACGAGCAGTACTTC
TRBD1	-	TRBV29-1	TRBJ1-2	CSVGQGGNYGYTF	TGCAGCGTCGGACAGGGGGGGAACTATGGCTACACCTTC
TRBD2	-	TRBV7-9	TRBJ2-1	CASSGLAGGWNEQFF	TGTGCCAGCAGCGGACTAGCGGGGGGATGGAATGAGCAGTTCTTC
-	-	TRBV18	TRBJ2-1	CASSLTGNEQFF	TGTGCCAGCTCGCTAACAGGGAATGAGCAGTTCTTC
-	few	TRBV7-9	TRBJ1-6	CASSSINSPLHF	TGTGCCAGCAGCTCGATAAATTCACCCCTCCACTTT
TRBD1	-	TRBV19	TRBJ2-1	CASARQGAENEQFF	TGTGCCAGCGCCCGACAGGGGGCAGAGAATGAGCAGTTCTTC
TRBD1	-	TRBV30	TRBJ1-1	CAWRINRGTAFF	TGTGCCTGGAGAATTAACAGGGGTACAGCTTTCTTT
-	-	TRBV9	TRBJ1-6	CASSVRGTADSPLHF	TGTGCCAGCAGCGTCCGAGGGACGGCAGATTCACCCCTCCACTTT
-	-	TRBV19	TRBJ1-2	CASSIRPGNYGYTF	TGTGCCAGTAGTATAAGACCAGGGAACTATGGCTACACCTTC
-	-	TRBV7-2	TRBJ1-5	CASSRKRDQNQPQHF	TGTGCCAGCAGCAGGAAGCGGGACCAAAATCAGCCCCAGCATTTT
-	-	TRBV6-4	TRBJ1-6	CASSVGVNSPLHF	TGTGCCAGCAGTGTGGGGGTCAATTCACCCCTCCACTTT
TRBD2	-	TRBV6-6	TRBJ2-7	CASSAPLAGAGYEQYF	TGTGCCAGCAGTGCCCCACTAGCGGGGGCAGGGTACGAGCAGTACTTC
-	few	TRBV18	TRBJ1-2	CASSPGDGYTF	TGTGCCAGCTCACCAGGGGATGGCTACACCTTC
TRBD1	-	TRBV6-1	TRBJ1-5	CASSDRVNQPQHF	TGTGCCAGCAGCGACAGGGTCAATCAGCCCCAGCATTTT
TRBD1	-	TRBV12-5	TRBJ2-7	CARGQGRYEQYF	TGTGCTAGGGGACAGGGGAGGTACGAGCAGTACTTC
-	-	TRBV4-3	TRBJ1-2	CASSQDIGSGYGYTF	TGCGCCAGCAGCCAAGATATAGGAAGTGGCTATGGCTACACCTTC
-	-	TRBV7-9	TRBJ2-1	CASSPRARNSSYNEQFF	TGTGCCAGCAGCCCCAGGGCGCGGAACAGCTCCTACAATGAGCAGTTCTTC
-	-	TRBV14	TRBJ1-1	CASSQGRVTEAFF	TGTGCCAGCAGCCAGGGGAGGGTCACTGAAGCTTTCTTT
-	once	TRBV7-2	TRBJ2-5	CASSLALAGQTQYF	TGTGCCAGCAGCTTAGCGCTCGCGGGTCAGACCCAGTACTTC
-	-	TRBV11-2	TRBJ2-2	CASSPRSSPKNTGELFF	TGTGCCAGCAGCCCCCGCTCCTCCCCCAAGAACACCGGGGAGCTGTTTTTT
TRBD2	-	TRBV27	TRBJ2-7	CASGGAGTSEYEQYF	TGTGCCAGCGGAGGGGCCGGGACTAGCGAGTACGAGCAGTACTTC
-	-	TRBV4-1	TRBJ2-1	CASSQWLAGEQFF	TGCGCCAGCAGCCAATGGCTGGCGGGTGAGCAGTTCTTC
TRBD1	-	TRBV27	TRBJ1-6	CASSLSRQGTGGGSPLHF	TGTGCCAGCAGTTTATCCAGACAAGGGACAGGGGGCGGGTCACCCCTCCACTTT
-	-	TRBV2	TRBJ2-7	CATHTGISYEQYF	TGTGCCACCCACACAGGTATCAGCTACGAGCAGTACTTC
-	-	TRBV7-9	TRBJ2-1	CASSFKNEQFF	TGTGCCAGCAGCTTTAAAAATGAGCAGTTCTTC
TRBD1	-	TRBV19	TRBJ1-6	CASSIAWDRGLPLHF	TGTGCCAGTAGTATAGCCTGGGACAGGGGGCTCCCCCTCCACTTT
-	-	TRBV7-6	TRBJ2-5	CASSSREKETQYF	TGTGCCAGCAGCAGCCGGGAAAAAGAGACCCAGTACTTC
-	-	TRBV7-2	TRBJ1-3	CASSPSGRAGNTIYF	TGTGCCAGCAGCCCCTCCGGCAGGGCTGGAAACACCATATATTTT
-	once	TRBV19	TRBJ1-3	CASSYRGSGNTIYF	TGTGCCAGTAGCTATAGAGGGAGCGGAAACACCATATATTTT
-	-	TRBV18	TRBJ1-2	CASSPRGGSEDFYGYTF	TGTGCCAGCTCACCACGGGGGGGCAGCGAAGACTTCTATGGCTACACCTTC
-	-	TRBV11-2	TRBJ1-5	CASSSSTGRDQPQHF	TGTGCCAGCAGCTCAAGTACAGGGAGAGATCAGCCCCAGCATTTT
TRBD1	-	TRBV4-1	TRBJ2-3	CASSTQGQSTDTQYF	TGCGCCAGCAGCACACAGGGGCAGAGCACAGATACGCAGTATTTT
-	few	TRBV28	TRBJ2-7	CASTSRYEQYF	TGTGCCAGCACCTCCAGATACGAGCAGTACTTC
-	-	TRBV7-9	TRBJ2-7	CASSIGGITYEQYF	TGTGCCAGCAGCATAGGAGGGATAACCTACGAGCAGTACTTC
TRBD2	-	TRBV7-7	TRBJ2-1	CASSPPTSVEQFF	TGTGCCAGCAGCCCCCCGACTAGCGTAGAGCAGTTCTTC
TRBD1	-	TRBV9	TRBJ1-6	CASGTGEGYNSPLHF	TGTGCCAGCGGGACAGGTGAAGGGTATAATTCACCCCTCCACTTT
TRBD2	-	TRBV15	TRBJ2-1	CATSRDRTSFSYEQFF	TGTGCCACCAGCAGAGACCGGACTAGTTTCTCCTATGAGCAGTTCTTC
-	-	TRBV5-6	TRBJ2-2	CASSLGTAGELFF	TGTGCCAGCAGCTTGGGAACGGCCGGGGAGCTGTTTTTT
-	once	TRBV6-1	TRBJ1-2	CASGQGYYTF	TGTGCCAGCGGCCAGGGATACTACACCTTC
-	-	TRBV7-2	TRBJ1-4	CASSWTVNNEKLFF	TGTGCCAGCAGCTGGACAGTAAATAATGAAAAACTGTTTTTT
-	-	TRBV7-2	TRBJ1-5	CASSLVAPPNQPQHF	TGTGCCAGCAGCTTAGTCGCCCCTCCTAATCAGCCCCAGCATTTT
-	few	TRBV7-2	TRBJ2-1	CASSTPSRSSYNEQFF	TGTGCCAGCAGCACCCCTAGCCGAAGCTCCTACAATGAGCAGTTCTTC
-	-	TRBV30	TRBJ1-1	CAWSASRNTEAFF	TGTGCCTGGAGTGCCTCCCGGAACACTGAAGCTTTCTTT
TRBD1	-	TRBV11-2	TRBJ2-5	CASGWTGGRETQYF	TGTGCCAGCGGCTGGACAGGTGGTCGGGAGACCCAGTACTTC